This is a list of T cell receptor beta chains from one sample in a study of blood T cell repertoires in COVID-19. Clones were sequenced by immunoSEQ multiplex PCR, and TCRdb holds only the in-frame ones, with some missing. The profile shows tens of thousands of clones, approximately 81% of them singletons. Input material: peripheral blood. The receptors come from a woman aged 55-69 years with acute or convalescent COVID-19. The CDR3 runs from the conserved cysteine through the conserved F or W. A D gene is named only where the DNA matches it firmly. Clone size is stated in some rows and not others, as once, few, many or a class when expanded.

CDR3 DNA	CDR3 protein	V gene	J gene	D gene	clone size
TGCGCCAGCAGCTTGGACGGAGTGAACACTGAAGTTTTCTTT	CASSLDGVNTEVFF	TRBV5-1	TRBJ1-1	.	.
TGTGCCAGCAGCTTAGAGTTAGCGGCCAGGGATACGCAGTATTTT	CASSLELAARDTQYF	TRBV7-9	TRBJ2-3	.	.
TGCGCCAGCAGCCCAGGGACAGGGAAGGATAGCAATCAGCCCCAGCATTTT	CASSPGTGKDSNQPQHF	TRBV5-1	TRBJ1-5	TRBD1	.
TGTGCCAGCACCCGGGGACAGGGCAATCAGCCCCAGCATTTT	CASTRGQGNQPQHF	TRBV6-1	TRBJ1-5	TRBD1	.
TGTGCCAGCAGCCGGACAGCAAACACTGAAGCTTTCTTT	CASSRTANTEAFF	TRBV7-9	TRBJ1-1	.	.
TGTGCTAGTGGTTTGTCCAGGGGTGAAGCTTTCTTT	CASGLSRGEAFF	TRBV12-5	TRBJ1-1	.	.
TGCGCCAGCAGCGCCTCGGGGTTCACTGAAGCTTTCTTT	CASSASGFTEAFF	TRBV5-1	TRBJ1-1	.	.
TGCGCCAGCAGCTTGTTCAGTATGAACACTGAAGCTTTCTTT	CASSLFSMNTEAFF	TRBV5-1	TRBJ1-1	.	once
TGTGCCAGCAGTTCGATACTGGGGCAGCAAGAGACCCAGTACTTC	CASSSILGQQETQYF	TRBV28	TRBJ2-5	.	.
TGTGCCACCAGCCAGGACAGATATAATTCACCCCTCCACTTT	CATSQDRYNSPLHF	TRBV15	TRBJ1-6	.	.
TGTGCCTTAGACGGAGGGAGTTTGAACACTGAAGCTTTCTTT	CALDGGSLNTEAFF	TRBV30	TRBJ1-1	.	.
TGTGCCAGCAGCGTAACCGGGACACCGAACACCGGGGAGCTGTTTTTT	CASSVTGTPNTGELFF	TRBV9	TRBJ2-2	.	.
TGTGCCAGCAGCGGACGGACTAGCGGGCAAGAGACCCAGTACTTC	CASSGRTSGQETQYF	TRBV7-2	TRBJ2-5	TRBD2	.
TGTGCCAGCAGTTTAGAACGTCCGGGATTTGATACGCAGTATTTT	CASSLERPGFDTQYF	TRBV27	TRBJ2-3	.	.
TGTGCCAGCAGCTTGGGTCGGACAGTTAACACCGGGGAGCTGTTTTTT	CASSLGRTVNTGELFF	TRBV5-4	TRBJ2-2	.	.
TGTGCCAGCAGCTTATCACCTATCGGGGATGAAAAACTGTTTTTT	CASSLSPIGDEKLFF	TRBV7-6	TRBJ1-4	.	.
TGTGCCAGCAGCTTAGGGGGCGCAGGGGAATTTGATGAAAAACTGTTTTTT	CASSLGGAGEFDEKLFF	TRBV7-2	TRBJ1-4	.	few
TGTGCCTGGAGTGTAGAACAAAGCAATCAGCCCCAGCATTTT	CAWSVEQSNQPQHF	TRBV30	TRBJ1-5	.	.
TGTGCCAGCAACTCGGGACAGGGGGCGGAAAAACTGTTTTTT	CASNSGQGAEKLFF	TRBV4-2	TRBJ1-4	TRBD1	.
TGTGCCAGCAGCCAAGACCCCAGGGGACTGAACACTGAAGCTTTCTTT	CASSQDPRGLNTEAFF	TRBV4-2	TRBJ1-1	.	once
TGTGCCAGCAGTTCAAATAGGGAGTCAGGAGCGGAAAAACTGTTTTTT	CASSSNRESGAEKLFF	TRBV27	TRBJ1-4	.	.
TGTGCCTGGAGTTTGGGACAGGCGGGGGAAAAACTGTTTTTT	CAWSLGQAGEKLFF	TRBV30	TRBJ1-4	TRBD1	.
TGCAGTGCTAGGGGGCAACAGAAAGCTTTCTTT	CSARGQQKAFF	TRBV20-1	TRBJ1-1	.	few
TGCGCCAGCAGCCCCCGGACAGGGGCATGGGAGCAGTACTTC	CASSPRTGAWEQYF	TRBV4-3	TRBJ2-7	TRBD1	.
TGTGCCAGCAGCCCCGGGGGGACAGGGGGCGAGACCCAGTACTTC	CASSPGGTGGETQYF	TRBV5-5	TRBJ2-5	TRBD1	.
TGTGCCAGCAGGGAAAAAAGACAGGGTCCATCTATGAACACTGAAGCTTTCTTT	CASREKRQGPSMNTEAFF	TRBV2	TRBJ1-1	TRBD1	many
TGTGCCAGCAGCCCGGACAGGGGGAACCAAGAGACCCAGTACTTC	CASSPDRGNQETQYF	TRBV7-2	TRBJ2-5	TRBD1	few
TGTGCCAGCAGCTCCTACTCCTACGAGCAGTACTTC	CASSSYSYEQYF	TRBV7-2	TRBJ2-7	.	.
TGTGCCAGCAGCTGGCTTCCGGGTCCGAACACCGGGGAGCTGTTTTTT	CASSWLPGPNTGELFF	TRBV5-6	TRBJ2-2	.	.
TGTGCCAGCAGTTACGCTTCGACAGGGGTTAATGAAAAACTGTTTTTT	CASSYASTGVNEKLFF	TRBV6-6	TRBJ1-4	TRBD1	.